This TCR beta chain was captured in a study of cytomegalovirus exposure and HLA in healthy donors. Study as a whole: A subsequent analysis reported that the 120 or so validation repertoires were produced on the same platform that had also been used for the 600 to 800 first-cohort repertoires. Study observations and caveats: Specificity of three CMV-associated chains for CMV antigens was verified in vitro. According to a later analysis, TCR clusters from the first cohort tended to co-occur in the 110 or so validation repertoires. Overall, 164 TCR beta chains were annotated as cytomegalovirus-associated.

Germline V gene lookup returns CDR1 SGDLS and CDR2 YYNGEE. Trimming removed 4 bases at V and 6 bases at J, with 23 bases between. This CDR3 has 16 residues. Data came from immunoSEQ multiplex PCR; TCRdb stores just in-frame clones and leaves some out. The sample carries some 150,000 clones, 70% to 90% recorded once. Turning to this clone: Antigen unknown.

The receptor was derived from a woman aged 18 to 35 in good health and CMV-seropositive. The V and J genes are TRBV9 and TRBJ2-7, with D possibly being TRBD2 (6 bases). Sequencing was done on a sample of PBMCs. CDR3 nucleotides: TGTGCCAGCAGCCCTTCTCAAGGGGTGGCGGGGTCCGAGCAGTACTTC. It specifies CASSPSQGVAGSEQYF.